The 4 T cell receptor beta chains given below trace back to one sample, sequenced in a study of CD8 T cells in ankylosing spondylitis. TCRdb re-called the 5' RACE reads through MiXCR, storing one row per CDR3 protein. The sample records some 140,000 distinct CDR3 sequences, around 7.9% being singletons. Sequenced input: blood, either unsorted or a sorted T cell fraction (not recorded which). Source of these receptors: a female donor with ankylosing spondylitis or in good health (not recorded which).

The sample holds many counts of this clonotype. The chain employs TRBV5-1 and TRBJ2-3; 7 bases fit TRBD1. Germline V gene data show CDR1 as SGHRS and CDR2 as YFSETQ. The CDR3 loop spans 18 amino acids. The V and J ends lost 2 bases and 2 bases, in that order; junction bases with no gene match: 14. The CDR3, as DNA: TGCGCCAGCAGCTTAGGGGACAGCACTCCTTATTTCACAGATACGCAGTATTTT. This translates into CASSLGDSTPYFTDTQYF.

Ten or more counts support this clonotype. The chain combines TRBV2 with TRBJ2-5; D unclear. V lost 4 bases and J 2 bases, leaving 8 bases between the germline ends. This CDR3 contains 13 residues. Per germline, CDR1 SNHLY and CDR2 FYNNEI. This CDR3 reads CASSVTQQETQYF. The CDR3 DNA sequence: TGTGCCAGCAGTGTCACCCAACAAGAGACCCAGTACTTC.

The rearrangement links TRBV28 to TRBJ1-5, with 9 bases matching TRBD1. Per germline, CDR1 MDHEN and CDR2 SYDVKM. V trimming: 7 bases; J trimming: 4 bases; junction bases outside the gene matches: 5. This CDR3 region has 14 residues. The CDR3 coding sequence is TGTGCCAGCAACATACAGGGGGCTAATCAGCCCCAGCATTTT. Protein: CASNIQGANQPQHF.

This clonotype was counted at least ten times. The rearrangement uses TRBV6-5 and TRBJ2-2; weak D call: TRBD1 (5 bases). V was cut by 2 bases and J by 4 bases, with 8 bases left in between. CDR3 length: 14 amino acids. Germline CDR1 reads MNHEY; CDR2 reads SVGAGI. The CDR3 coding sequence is TGTGCCAGCAGTTACGACAGAAGCACCGGGGAGCTGTTTTTT. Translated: CASSYDRSTGELFF.